These 4 T cell receptor beta chains share one sample of origin, sequenced in a study of CD8 T cells in Susac syndrome. The RNA input was 0.5 to 1 ug, and it was reverse transcribed with random hexamers. MiXCR, applied by TCRdb to the immunoSEQ multiplex PCR reads, yields one record per CDR3 protein. The data contain roughly 84,000 distinct CDR3 sequences, roughly 95% of them singletons. Input material: CD8+ T cells from PBMCs. These receptor sequences come from a human donor with Susac syndrome.

Here the CDR3 reads CSVVAGNTEAFF. The CDR3 nucleotides are TGCAGCGTTGTTGCAGGGAACACTGAAGCTTTCTTT. V gene TRBV29-1 combines with J gene TRBJ1-1; D not resolved. The length of the CDR3 is 12 residues. In germline, CDR1 is SQVTM, CDR2 ANQGSEA. The V end was cut by 4 bases, the J end by 1 base, with 7 bases between.

The V and J genes are TRBV7-9 and TRBJ1-1, with a weak D call TRBD1 (5 bases). The CDR3 covers 14 residues. The ends were cut back, 1 base at V and 2 bases at J, with 8 bases in the middle. Germline V gene lookup returns CDR1 SEHNR and CDR2 FQNEAQ (reference sequence). For the CDR3, the DNA is TGTGCCAGCAGCTTAGGAACAGGAAACACTGAAGCTTTCTTT. Translated, it gives CASSLGTGNTEAFF.

This sequence joins TRBV20-1 and TRBJ2-5; the match to TRBD2 covers 8 bases. CDR1 is DFQATT and CDR2 is SNEGSKA in the germline V gene (reference sequence). J lost 4 bases, V lost 3 bases, and 4 bases had no gene match. This CDR3 contains 13 residues. This CDR3 reads CSASGRVVETQYF. The CDR3 nucleotides are TGCAGTGCTAGCGGGAGGGTTGTAGAGACCCAGTACTTC.

This chain links TRBV2 with TRBJ2-1, with D possibly matching TRBD1 (6 bases). Deletions cut 8 bases from V and 6 bases from J, with 11 bases between. The CDR3 has 12 amino acids. CDR1 and CDR2 (germline): SNHLY, FYNNEI. This chain's CDR3 is CASPQGSNEQFF. DNA of the CDR3: TGTGCCAGCCCACAGGGTAGCAATGAGCAGTTCTTC.